A single sample is the source of the 20 T cell receptor beta chains below, sequenced in a study of tumor-infiltrating lymphocytes in primary liver carcinoma (TCRdb year 2017). TRIzol reagent was used to extract blood RNA from unsorted whole blood, while the DNeasy Blood & Tissue kit provided the germline DNA. TCRdb shows the sequencer as Illumina HiSeq 2500. TCRbeta-specific cDNA was reverse-transcribed from 500 ng total RNA using a constant-region primer and ProtoScript II reverse transcriptase. Construction of the TCRbeta libraries relied on three nested rounds of multiplex PCR, following a slightly modified ARM-PCR procedure. Each of the first two PCR rounds ran for approximately 9 cycles and used multiplex TRBV1-TRBV30 forward primers together with a Cbeta reverse primer. Through fastp at Q25 and MiXCR, TCRdb rebuilt clones from the public reads, retaining in-frame beta chains. Every CDR3 protein is listed once, alongside the most common genes and DNA of its rows. The sample data list about 310,000 distinct CDR3 sequences, and around three fifths of these were observed just once. Jointly, the top ten make up about a sixth of the sample.

Sequencing was done on a sample of peripheral blood. The receptors stem from a woman in her twenties or thirties with primary liver carcinoma and hepatitis B virus infection.

Concerning this clonotype: A much larger clone lies a single base off, so this may be a read error. The chain combines TRBV12-3 or TRBV12-4 with TRBJ2-1; a weak D match, TRBD2 (8 bases). V was cut by 5 bases and J by 9 bases, with 20 bases left in between. CDR3 length: 15 amino acids. The CDR3 DNA reads TGTGCCAGCAGTCGTAGTGGCGGGAGGACAGGTGAGCAGTTCTTC. Its protein product is CASSRSGGRTGEQFF.

This clonotype was picked up one time. The rearrangement links TRBV11-2 to TRBJ2-2; TRBD2 matches 9 bases. The junction had 14 bases not matched to a gene; V was cut back by 5 bases and J by 10 bases. The CDR3 contains 16 residues. The V gene's germline CDR1 is SGHAT and CDR2 FQNNGV. Written as DNA, the CDR3 is TGTGCCAGCAGCATAGGGACCGCGGGAGGGCCCGAGGAGCTGTTTTTT. Translated: CASSIGTAGGPEELFF.

This clonotype was seen a handful of times. The chain is built from TRBV5-6 and TRBJ2-5; no clear D gene. This CDR3 is built from 14 residues. Germline V gene lookup returns CDR1 SGHDT and CDR2 YYEEEE. The germline V and J ends were trimmed by 0 bases and 1 base, with 7 bases remaining between them. The CDR3 here is CASSLEASQETQYF. The DNA of the CDR3 is TGTGCCAGCAGCTTGGAGGCTAGCCAAGAGACCCAGTACTTC.

Comments on this clonotype: Its ends do not fully match the called genes, so a read error is possible. The chain links TRBV11-2 to TRBJ2-1, with D perhaps matching TRBD2 (5 bases). CDR1 is SGHAT and CDR2 is FQNNGV in the germline V gene. This CDR3 spans 16 amino acids. The CDR3, as DNA: TGTGCCAGCAGCAGATCGAAAGGGAGCTCCTACAATGATCAGTTCTTC. It encodes CASSRSKGSSYNDQFF. The full variable domain, its missing parts supplied by reference TRBV11-2 and TRBJ2-1, is EAGVAQSPRYKIIEKRQSVAFWCNPISGHATLYWYQQILGQGPKLLIQFQNNGVVDDSQLPKDRFSAERLKGVDSTLKIQPAKLEDSAVYLCASSRSKGSSYNDQFFGPGTRLTVL.

The V call is TRBV5-1, the J call TRBJ2-3, with D possibly being TRBD2 (5 bases). Germline CDR1 SGHRS, CDR2 YFSETQ. With 0 bases removed from V and 7 bases from J, the gap between germline ends came to 15 bases. This CDR3 has 15 amino acids. The CDR3 spells CASSLAEGFPNTQYF. The CDR3 DNA reads TGCGCCAGCAGCTTGGCCGAGGGTTTCCCAAATACGCAGTATTTT.

The J gene is TRBJ1-2, the V gene TRBV12-3 or TRBV12-4; no clear D gene. The CDR3 has 16 residues. Trimming cost V 6 bases and J 0 bases, with 17 bases left between them. In DNA form, the CDR3 reads TGTGCCAGCAGCCGGACCTCCGGGATCACTAACTATGGCTACACCTTC. It is translated as CASSRTSGITNYGYTF.

The chain couples TRBV7-9 to TRBJ1-6; D unresolved. The length of the CDR3 is 17 residues. Trimming took off 4 bases at V and 1 base at J, with 14 bases between the two ends. The germline gives CDR1 SEHNR, CDR2 FQNEAQ (reference sequence). Here the CDR3 DNA reads TGTGCCAGCAGCTCCGACACGGCGAGTTCCTATAATTCACCCCTCCACTTT. Its translation: CASSSDTASSYNSPLHF.

A note on this clonotype: A much larger clone differs from this one at a single base, so this may be a read error. This chain joins TRBV4-2 and TRBJ2-7; 8 bases map to TRBD1. CDR3 length: 12 amino acids. The germline CDR1 and CDR2 sequences are LGHNA and YNFKEQ. CDR3 bases: TGTGCCAGCAGCCAGGACAGGGCCGAGCGGTACTTC. Translating it yields CASSQDRAERYF.

About this clonotype itself: Since a much larger clone is just one base distant, this may be a read error. This chain connects TRBV12-3 or TRBV12-4 to TRBJ2-2, with D maybe TRBD1 (5 bases). This CDR3 comprises 15 residues. As DNA, the CDR3 is TGTGCCTGCAGCAAACGCCCAGGGTTTACCGGGGAGCTGTTTTTT. It encodes CACSKRPGFTGELFF.

This clonotype has a handful of counts. The chain carries TRBV5-4 and TRBJ1-1; TRBD1 is a possible D gene (5 bases). CDR3 size: 13 residues. Trimming pared 0 bases from V and 7 bases from J, leaving 10 bases between. Germline V lookup: CDR1 SGHNT, CDR2 YYREEE (reference sequence). The CDR3 sequence is CASSLAGQFEAFF. In nucleotides, the CDR3 is TGTGCCAGCAGCTTGGCCGGACAATTTGAAGCTTTCTTT.

With respect to this clonotype: This may stem from a read error, because a much larger clone lies one nucleotide away. CDR3 amino acids: CASSQGFPTSYAQYF. CDR3 sequence (DNA): TGCGCCAGCAGCCAAGGGTTCCCTACTTCCTACGCGCAGTACTTC. The V and J genes are TRBV4-3 and TRBJ2-7; D remains unclear. Germline CDR1 and CDR2: LGHNA and YSLEER. This CDR3 has 15 residues.

This clonotype was detected a few times. The chain carries TRBV7-9 and TRBJ1-1, with unresolved D. V gave up 4 bases and J gave up 4 bases, with 19 bases separating them. From germline, CDR1 is SEHNR and CDR2 FQNEAQ (reference sequence). The CDR3 totals 16 residues. CDR3 bases: TGTGCCAGCAGCTCCCCACGGGTGATAGATGGCACTGAAGCTTTCTTT. Translating gives CASSSPRVIDGTEAFF.

As concerns this clonotype: This may stem from a read error, because a much larger clone lies one nucleotide away. This is likely a read error, given that the CDR3 carries no conserved phenylalanine or tryptophan at its end. V is TRBV29-1 and J is TRBJ2-3; the match to TRBD2 covers 7 bases. Germline lookup yields CDR1 SQVTM and CDR2 ANQGSEA. The CDR3 totals 14 residues. V trimming: 8 bases; J trimming: 0 bases; junction bases outside the gene matches: 8. The chain's CDR3 is CSLAAGFSTDTQYL. CDR3 nucleotides: TGCAGCCTCGCAGCGGGGTTTAGCACAGATACGCAGTATTTG.

Only a few counts were recorded for this clonotype. V usage is TRBV6-1 and J usage is TRBJ2-1; 7 bases are shared with TRBD1. Germline CDR1 MNHNS, CDR2 SASEGT. After removal of 5 bases from V and 5 bases from J, the junction contained 6 bases not matched to a gene. The CDR3 has 14 amino acids. The CDR3: CASSSTGADNEQFF. Here the CDR3 DNA reads TGTGCCAGCAGTAGTACAGGGGCTGACAATGAGCAGTTCTTC.

There are many counts of this clonotype. This chain connects TRBV4-1 to TRBJ1-5; D is undetermined. Trimming shortened V by 1 base and J by 7 bases, and 8 bases separated the two germline ends. Germline assignment: CDR1 MGHRA and CDR2 YSYEKL. CDR3 size: 13 residues. This CDR3 is CASSQVRGQPQHF. The CDR3 nucleotides read TGCGCCAGCAGCCAAGTACGTGGGCAGCCCCAGCATTTT.

As to this clonotype: One end of the junction fails to match germline, which may point to a read error. In DNA form, the CDR3 reads TGTGCCAACGGTTTACAGGGCGGCAATCAACCCCAGCATTTT. It specifies CANGLQGGNQPQHF. The V and J genes are TRBV12-3 or TRBV12-4 and TRBJ1-5; a possible D gene is TRBD1 (6 bases). The CDR3 has 14 amino acids.

This chain connects TRBV4-2 to TRBJ1-3; D unclear. The length of the CDR3 is 17 residues. The germline V gene encodes CDR1 LGHNA and CDR2 YNFKEQ. V lost 0 bases to trimming and J lost 1 base, with 13 bases between them. The CDR3 DNA is TGTGCCAGCAGCCAAGATATTCGGGCGGGGTCTGGAAACACCATATATTTT. This sequence encodes CASSQDIRAGSGNTIYF.

With regard to this clonotype: The junction shows a germline mismatch at one end, possibly a read error. The chain joins TRBV11-2 to TRBJ1-2, with 8 bases lining up with TRBD1. The CDR3 consists of 16 residues. Germline values: CDR1 SGHAT, CDR2 FQNNGV. The CDR3 coding sequence is TGTGCCAGCAGCTTAGGATCGACAGGGGTAAACTATGACTACACCTTC. Translation gives CASSLGSTGVNYDYTF. The full variable domain, its missing parts supplied by reference TRBV11-2 and TRBJ1-2, is EAGVAQSPRYKIIEKRQSVAFWCNPISGHATLYWYQQILGQGPKLLIQFQNNGVVDDSQLPKDRFSAERLKGVDSTLKIQPAKLEDSAVYLCASSLGSTGVNYDYTFGSGTRLTVV.

V usage is TRBV28 and J usage is TRBJ2-7; 7 bases are a match to TRBD1. The J segment lost 7 bases and the V segment lost 4 bases, leaving 16 bases of the junction unmatched. From germline, CDR1 is MDHEN and CDR2 SYDVKM. The CDR3 has 16 residues. The CDR3 DNA reads as TGTGCCAGCAGTTCCTGGGTAAGACAGGGCGTTGGGGAGCAGTACTTC. Its protein is CASSSWVRQGVGEQYF.

Of note for this clonotype: Sequence at one end of the junction differs from germline and may be a read error. The chain is built from TRBV6-2 or TRBV6-3 and TRBJ2-5; TRBD2 matches 8 bases. CDR3 length: 12 residues. From germline, CDR1 is MNHEY and CDR2 SVGEGT. CDR3 amino acids: CVSSGREETQYF. The CDR3, as DNA: TGTGTCAGCAGCGGGAGAGAAGAGACCCAGTACTTC.